This T cell receptor (beta chain) was captured in a study of human T cells and chemical hapten exposure. The overall study: Patients having alopecia areata, totalis or universalis were mostly female. Regarding the study as a whole: Relative to control repertoires, expanded TCRs gave rise to significantly more large CDR3 similarity clusters. Patch test score showed a positive correlation with PT1 expanded TCR counts.

The V and J ends lost 4 bases and 5 bases, in that order; junction bases with no gene match: 9. This CDR3 region has 15 residues. Germline-derived CDR1 and CDR2 are SQVTM and ANQGSEA. Library preparation tagged each individual cDNA molecule with a unique molecular identifier. A single record per CDR3 protein comes from TCRdb applying MiXCR to the RACE reads. This table holds about 120,000 distinct CDR3 sequences, about 12% found once. About this clonotype: What it binds is not known.

Time point specified: patch test 1, 2 weeks after DPC sensitization. The treatment was: therapeutic diphenylcyclopropenone sensitization with weekly scalp DPC. The receptor was isolated from a woman aged 45-59 years with alopecia areata. Some clones in this sample may be carry-over from other donors' samples. The input for sequencing was whole blood, taken in connection with sensitization to the hapten diphenylcyclopropenone (DPC). V is TRBV29-1 and J is TRBJ2-1; 9 bases line up with TRBD2. CDR3 in DNA: TGCAGCGTTGTAGGTGTAGCGGGAGTTAACAATGAGCAGTTCTTC. It encodes CSVVGVAGVNNEQFF.